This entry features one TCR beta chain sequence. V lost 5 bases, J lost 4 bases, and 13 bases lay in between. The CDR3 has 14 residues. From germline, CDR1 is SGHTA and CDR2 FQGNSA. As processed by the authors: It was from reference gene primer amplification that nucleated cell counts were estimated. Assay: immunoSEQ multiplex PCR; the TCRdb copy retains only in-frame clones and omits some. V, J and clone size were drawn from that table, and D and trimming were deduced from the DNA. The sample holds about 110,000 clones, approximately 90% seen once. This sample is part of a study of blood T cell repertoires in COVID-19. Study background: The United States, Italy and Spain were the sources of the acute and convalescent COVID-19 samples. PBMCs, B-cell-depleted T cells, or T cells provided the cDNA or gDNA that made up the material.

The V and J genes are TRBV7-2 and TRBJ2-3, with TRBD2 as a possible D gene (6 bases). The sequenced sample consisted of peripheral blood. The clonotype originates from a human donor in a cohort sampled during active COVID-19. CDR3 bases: TGTGCCAGCAGCCCCGCGGGGCAATCAGATACGCAGTATTTT. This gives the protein CASSPAGQSDTQYF.